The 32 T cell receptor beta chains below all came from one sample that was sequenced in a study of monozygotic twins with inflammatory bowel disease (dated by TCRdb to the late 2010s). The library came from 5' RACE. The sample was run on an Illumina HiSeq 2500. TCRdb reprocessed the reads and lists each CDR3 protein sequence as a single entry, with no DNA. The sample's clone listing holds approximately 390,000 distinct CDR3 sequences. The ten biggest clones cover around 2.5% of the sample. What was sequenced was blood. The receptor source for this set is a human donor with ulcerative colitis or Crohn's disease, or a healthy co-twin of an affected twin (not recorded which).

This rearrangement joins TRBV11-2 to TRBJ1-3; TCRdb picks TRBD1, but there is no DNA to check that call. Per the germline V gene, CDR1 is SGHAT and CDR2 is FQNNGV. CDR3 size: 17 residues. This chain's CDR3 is CASSFGTGGYSGNTIYF.

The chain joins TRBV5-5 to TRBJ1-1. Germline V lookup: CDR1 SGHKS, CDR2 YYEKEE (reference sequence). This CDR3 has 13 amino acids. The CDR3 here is CASSFSGNTEAFF.

CDR3 loop: CASRLYRGANEKLFF. The chain is built from TRBV12-3 or TRBV12-4 and TRBJ1-4; TCRdb gives TRBD1 as the D gene, but with no DNA this cannot be confirmed. The CDR3 has 15 amino acids.

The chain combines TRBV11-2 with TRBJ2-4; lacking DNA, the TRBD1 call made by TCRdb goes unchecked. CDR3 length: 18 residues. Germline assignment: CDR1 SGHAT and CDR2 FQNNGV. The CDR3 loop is CASSSNLPGRLAKNIQYF.

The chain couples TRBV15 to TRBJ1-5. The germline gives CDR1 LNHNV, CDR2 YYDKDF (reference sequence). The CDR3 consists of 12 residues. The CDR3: CATSKVNQPQHF.

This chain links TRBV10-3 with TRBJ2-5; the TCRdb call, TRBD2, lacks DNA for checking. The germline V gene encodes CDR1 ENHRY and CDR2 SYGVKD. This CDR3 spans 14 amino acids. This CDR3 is CAISSAGGLETQYF.

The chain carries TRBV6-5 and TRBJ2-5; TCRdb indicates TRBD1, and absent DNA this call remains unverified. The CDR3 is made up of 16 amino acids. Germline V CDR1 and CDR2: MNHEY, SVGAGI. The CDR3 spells CASSYGGTTWSETQYF.

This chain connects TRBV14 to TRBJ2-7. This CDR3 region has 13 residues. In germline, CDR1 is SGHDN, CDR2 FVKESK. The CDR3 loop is CASSQGTPYEQYF.

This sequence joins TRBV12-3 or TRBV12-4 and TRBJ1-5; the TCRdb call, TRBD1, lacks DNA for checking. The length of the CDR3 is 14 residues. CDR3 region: CASSFQGAGQPQHF.

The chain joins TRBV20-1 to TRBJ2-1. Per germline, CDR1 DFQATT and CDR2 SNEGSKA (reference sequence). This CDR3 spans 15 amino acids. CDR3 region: CSASKHSSAYNEQFF.

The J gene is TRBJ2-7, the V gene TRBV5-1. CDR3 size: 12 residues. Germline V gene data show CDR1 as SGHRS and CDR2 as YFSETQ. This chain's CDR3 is CASSLEAAEQYF.

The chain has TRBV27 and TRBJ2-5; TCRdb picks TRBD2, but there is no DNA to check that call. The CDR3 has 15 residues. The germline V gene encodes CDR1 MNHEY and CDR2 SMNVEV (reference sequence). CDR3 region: CASSSRDSPQETQYF.

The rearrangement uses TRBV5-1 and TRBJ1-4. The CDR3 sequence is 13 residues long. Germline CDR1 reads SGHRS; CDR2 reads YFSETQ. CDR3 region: CASSEATNEKLFF.

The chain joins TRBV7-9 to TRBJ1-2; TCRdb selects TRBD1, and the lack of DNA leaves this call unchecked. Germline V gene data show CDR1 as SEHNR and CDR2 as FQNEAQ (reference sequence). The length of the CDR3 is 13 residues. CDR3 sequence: CASSPGSFLGYTF.

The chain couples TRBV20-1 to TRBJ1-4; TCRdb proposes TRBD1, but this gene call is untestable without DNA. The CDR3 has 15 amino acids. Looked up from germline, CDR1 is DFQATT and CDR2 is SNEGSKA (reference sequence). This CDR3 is CSASPRVNANEKLFF.

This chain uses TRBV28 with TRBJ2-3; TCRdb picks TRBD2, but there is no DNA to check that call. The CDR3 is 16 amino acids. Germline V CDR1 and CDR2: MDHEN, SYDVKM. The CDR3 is CASSLLLLAATDTQYF.

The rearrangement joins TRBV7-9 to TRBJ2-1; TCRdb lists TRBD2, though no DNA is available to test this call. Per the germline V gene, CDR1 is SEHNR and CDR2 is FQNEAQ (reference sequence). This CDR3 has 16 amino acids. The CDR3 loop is CASSLVSGGAGNEQFF.

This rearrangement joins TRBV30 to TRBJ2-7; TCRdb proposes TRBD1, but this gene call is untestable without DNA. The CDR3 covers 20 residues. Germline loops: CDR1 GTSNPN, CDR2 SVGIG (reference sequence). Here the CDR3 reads CAWSGTGDPPLWMVRYEQYF.

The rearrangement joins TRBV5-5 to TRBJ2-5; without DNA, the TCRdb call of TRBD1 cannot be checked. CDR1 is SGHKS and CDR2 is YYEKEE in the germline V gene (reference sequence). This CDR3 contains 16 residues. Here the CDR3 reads CASSPRGGGIQETQYF.

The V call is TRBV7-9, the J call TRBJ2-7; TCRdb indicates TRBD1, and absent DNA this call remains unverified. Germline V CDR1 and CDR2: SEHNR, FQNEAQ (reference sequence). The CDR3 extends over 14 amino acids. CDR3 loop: CASSPNGKPYEQYF. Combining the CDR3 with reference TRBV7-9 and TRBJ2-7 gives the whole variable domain DTGVSQNPRHKITKRGQNVTFRCDPISEHNRLYWYRQTLGQGPEFLTYFQNEAQLEKSRLLSDRFSAERPKGSFSTLEIQRTEQGDSAMYLCASSPNGKPYEQYFGPGTRLTVT.

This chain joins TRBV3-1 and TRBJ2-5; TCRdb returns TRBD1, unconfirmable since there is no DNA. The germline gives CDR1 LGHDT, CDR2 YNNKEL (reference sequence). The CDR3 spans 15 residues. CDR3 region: CASSLTGLSEETQYF.

The CDR3 spells CASTRKGLAGVREQYF. The V and J genes are TRBV28 and TRBJ2-7; TCRdb lists TRBD2, though no DNA is available to test this call. This CDR3 is 16 amino acids long. Germline CDR1 and CDR2: MDHEN and SYDVKM.

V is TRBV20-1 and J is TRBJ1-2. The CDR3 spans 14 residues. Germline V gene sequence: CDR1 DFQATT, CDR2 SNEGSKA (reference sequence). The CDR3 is CSARVRPDNYGYTF.

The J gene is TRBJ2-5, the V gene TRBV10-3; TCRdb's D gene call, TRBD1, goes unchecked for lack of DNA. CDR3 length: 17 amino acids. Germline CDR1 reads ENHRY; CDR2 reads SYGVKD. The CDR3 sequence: CAISESTRTGSGETQYF.

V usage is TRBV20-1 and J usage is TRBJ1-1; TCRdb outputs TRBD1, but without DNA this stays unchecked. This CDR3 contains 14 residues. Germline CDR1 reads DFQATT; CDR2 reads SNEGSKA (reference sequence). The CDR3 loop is CSASLRGWDTEAFF.

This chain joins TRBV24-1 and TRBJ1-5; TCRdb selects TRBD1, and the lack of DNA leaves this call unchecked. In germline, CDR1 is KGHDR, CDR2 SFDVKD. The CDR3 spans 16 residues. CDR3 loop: CATSDRDRGSNQPQHF.

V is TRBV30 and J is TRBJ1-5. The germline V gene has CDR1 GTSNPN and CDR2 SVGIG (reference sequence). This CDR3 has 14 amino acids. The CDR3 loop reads CAWSISVSNQPQHF.

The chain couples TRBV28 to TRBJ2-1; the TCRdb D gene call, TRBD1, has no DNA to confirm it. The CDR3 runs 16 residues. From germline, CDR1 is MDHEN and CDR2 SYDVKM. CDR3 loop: CASSFGSEGVYNEQFF.

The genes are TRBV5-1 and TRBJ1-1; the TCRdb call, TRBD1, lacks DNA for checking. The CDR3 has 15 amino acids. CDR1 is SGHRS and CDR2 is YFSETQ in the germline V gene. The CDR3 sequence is CASSLANRVDTEAFF.

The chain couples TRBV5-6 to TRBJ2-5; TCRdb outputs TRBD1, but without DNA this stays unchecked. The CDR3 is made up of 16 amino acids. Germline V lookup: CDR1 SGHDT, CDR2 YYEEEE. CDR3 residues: CASSATSQGRLETQYF.

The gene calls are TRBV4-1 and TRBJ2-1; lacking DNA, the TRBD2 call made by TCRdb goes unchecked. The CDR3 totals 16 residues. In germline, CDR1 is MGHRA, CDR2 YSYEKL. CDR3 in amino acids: CASSQAERGAYNEQFF.

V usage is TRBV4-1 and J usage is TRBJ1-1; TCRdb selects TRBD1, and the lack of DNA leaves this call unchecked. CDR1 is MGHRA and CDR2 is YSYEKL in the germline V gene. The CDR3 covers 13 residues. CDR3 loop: CASSQTGSTEAFF.